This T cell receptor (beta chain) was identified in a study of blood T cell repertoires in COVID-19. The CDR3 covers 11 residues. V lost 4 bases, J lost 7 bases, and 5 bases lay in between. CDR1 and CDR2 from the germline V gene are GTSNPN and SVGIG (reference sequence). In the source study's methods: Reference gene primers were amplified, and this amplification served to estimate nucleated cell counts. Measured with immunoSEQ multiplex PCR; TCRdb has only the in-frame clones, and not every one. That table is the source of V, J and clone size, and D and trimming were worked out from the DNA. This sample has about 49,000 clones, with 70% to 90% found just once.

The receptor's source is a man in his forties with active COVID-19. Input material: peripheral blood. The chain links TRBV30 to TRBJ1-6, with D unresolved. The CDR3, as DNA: TGTGCCTGGAACGAGAATTCACCCCTCCACTTT. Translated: CAWNENSPLHF. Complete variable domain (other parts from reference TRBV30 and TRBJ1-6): SQTIHQWPATLVQPVGSPLSLECTVEGTSNPNLYWYRQAAGRGLQLLFYSVGIGQISSEVPQNLSASRPQDRQFILSSKKLLLSDSGFYLCAWNENSPLHFGNGTRLTVT.